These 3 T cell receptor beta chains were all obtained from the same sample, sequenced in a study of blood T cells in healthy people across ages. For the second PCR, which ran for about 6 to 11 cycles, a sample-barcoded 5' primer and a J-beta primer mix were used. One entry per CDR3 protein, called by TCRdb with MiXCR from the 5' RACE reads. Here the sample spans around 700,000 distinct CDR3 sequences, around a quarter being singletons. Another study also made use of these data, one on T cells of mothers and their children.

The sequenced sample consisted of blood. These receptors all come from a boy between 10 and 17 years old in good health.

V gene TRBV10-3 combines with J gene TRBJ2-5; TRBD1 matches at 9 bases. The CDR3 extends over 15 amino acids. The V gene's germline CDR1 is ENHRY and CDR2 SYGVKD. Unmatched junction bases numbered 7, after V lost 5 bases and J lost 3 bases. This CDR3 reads CAISFGQGREETQYF. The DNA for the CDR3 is TGTGCCATCAGTTTCGGACAGGGGCGGGAAGAGACCCAGTACTTC.

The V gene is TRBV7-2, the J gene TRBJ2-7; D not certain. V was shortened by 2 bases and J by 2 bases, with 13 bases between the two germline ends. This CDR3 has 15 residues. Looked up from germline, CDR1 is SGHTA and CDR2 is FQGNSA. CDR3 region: CASSLYPRRPYEQYF. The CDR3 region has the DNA TGTGCCAGCAGCTTATATCCCCGCAGACCCTACGAGCAGTACTTC.

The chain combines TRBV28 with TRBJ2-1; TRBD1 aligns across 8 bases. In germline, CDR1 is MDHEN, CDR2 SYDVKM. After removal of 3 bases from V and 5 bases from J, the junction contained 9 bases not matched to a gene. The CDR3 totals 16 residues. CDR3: CASSFYGQGVDNEQFF. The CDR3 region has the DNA TGTGCCAGCAGTTTTTACGGACAGGGAGTGGACAATGAGCAGTTCTTC.